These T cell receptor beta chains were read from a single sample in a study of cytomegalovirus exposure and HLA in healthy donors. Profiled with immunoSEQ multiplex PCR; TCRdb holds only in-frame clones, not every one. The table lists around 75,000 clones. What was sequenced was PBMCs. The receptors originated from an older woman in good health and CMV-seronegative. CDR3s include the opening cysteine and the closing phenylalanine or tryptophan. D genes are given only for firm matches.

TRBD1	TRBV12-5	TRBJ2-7	CASAKGASFGLEQYF	TGTGCTTCCGCGAAGGGGGCCTCATTCGGACTCGAGCAGTACTTC
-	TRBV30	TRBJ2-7	CAWPQGSYEQYF	TGTGCCTGGCCTCAGGGTTCCTACGAGCAGTACTTC
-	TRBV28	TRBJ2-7	CAIGGAGSQYEQYF	TGTGCCATCGGTGGGGCAGGGTCCCAATACGAGCAGTACTTC
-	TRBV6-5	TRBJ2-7	CASSPNRVGYEQYF	TGTGCCAGCAGTCCAAACAGGGTAGGCTACGAGCAGTACTTC
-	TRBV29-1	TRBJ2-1	CSVPAGSGVSNEQFF	TGCAGCGTCCCCGCGGGTTCGGGGGTTAGCAATGAGCAGTTCTTC
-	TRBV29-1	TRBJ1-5	CSVGEGGFNQPQHF	TGCAGCGTTGGGGAGGGGGGATTCAATCAGCCCCAGCATTTT
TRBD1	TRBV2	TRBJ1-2	CASSVYRGGYTF	TGTGCCAGCAGTGTTTACAGGGGTGGCTACACCTTC
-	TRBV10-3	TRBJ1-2	CAALGHSNILSNYGYTF	TGTGCCGCCCTGGGACATTCGAATATCCTTTCTAACTATGGCTACACCTTC
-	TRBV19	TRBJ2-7	CASREGASASYEQYF	TGTGCCAGTAGGGAGGGGGCTAGCGCCTCCTACGAGCAGTACTTC
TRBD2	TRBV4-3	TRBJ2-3	CASSRQPQGPSGRGSTDTQYF	TGCGCCAGCAGCCGACAACCACAGGGTCCTAGCGGGAGAGGGAGTACAGATACGCAGTATTTT
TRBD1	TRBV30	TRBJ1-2	CAWSKAKWDRRYF	TGTGCCTGGAGTAAAGCCAAATGGGACAGGAGATACTTC